This T cell receptor (beta chain) stems from a study of T cell responses to AZD1222 COVID-19 vaccine. Study in general: Combined were second doses at about 4 or about 12 weeks. Overall study results and limits: Close to half of all spike-specific TCRs reportedly target regions of the variants that are unmutated. Recipients of two AZD1222 doses showed rising Spike-specific TCR breadth and depth.

This clone was counted a single time. Its antigen is unknown. TCRdb keeps only in-frame clones here, not all; method: immunoSEQ multiplex PCR. Here the sample spans about 100,000 clones, 88% being singletons. CDR1 LNHDA and CDR2 SQIVND come from the germline V gene (reference sequence). The CDR3 length is 14 residues. V dropped 4 bases and J dropped 1; count of bases not matched to a gene: 0. V usage is TRBV19 and J usage is TRBJ2-3; 9 bases agree with TRBD2. The sequence was collected from an adult in good health. The starting material was peripheral blood, obtained on day 0 of AZD1222 vaccination. In nucleotides, the CDR3 is TGTGCCAGTAGTAGCGGGAGGGGCACAGATACGCAGTATTTT. Translated: CASSSGRGTDTQYF. Using reference TRBV19 and TRBJ2-3 for the parts outside the CDR3, the full variable domain is DGGITQSPKYLFRKEGQNVTLSCEQNLNHDAMYWYRQDPGQGLRLIYYSQIVNDFQKGDIAEGYSVSREKKESFPLTVTSAQKNPTAFYLCASSSGRGTDTQYFGPGTRLTVL.